Below, one TCR beta chain is given with its context. This record belongs to a study of shared T cell receptors in the human thymus. Data came from immunoSEQ multiplex PCR; TCRdb stores just in-frame clones and leaves some out. This sample carries around 730,000 clones, approximately 85% of them seen once, and the ten largest clones take around 0.01%. This CDR3 spans 14 amino acids. Germline CDR1 and CDR2: SGHTA and FQGNSA. Unmatched junction bases numbered 7, after V lost 5 bases and J lost 5 bases. The same sample was also studied in work on human thymus T cells.

The V and J genes are TRBV7-2 and TRBJ2-7; the match to TRBD1 covers 9 bases. Material for sequencing was thymocytes. The sequence was obtained from a girl in the first two years of life with a congenital heart defect. CDR3 nucleotides: TGTGCCAGCAGCCCCAGGGACAGGGTCCACGAGCAGTACTTC. Amino acids: CASSPRDRVHEQYF.